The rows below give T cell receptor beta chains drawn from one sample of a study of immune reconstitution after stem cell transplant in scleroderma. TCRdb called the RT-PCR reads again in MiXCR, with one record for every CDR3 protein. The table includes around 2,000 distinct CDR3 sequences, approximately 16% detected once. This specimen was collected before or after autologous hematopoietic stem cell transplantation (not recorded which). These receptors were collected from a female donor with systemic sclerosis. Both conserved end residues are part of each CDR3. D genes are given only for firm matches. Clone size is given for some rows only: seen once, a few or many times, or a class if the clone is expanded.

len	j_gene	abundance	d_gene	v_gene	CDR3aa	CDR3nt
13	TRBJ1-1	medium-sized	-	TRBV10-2	CASARGALTEAFF	TGCGCCAGCGCGCGGGGAGCGCTCACTGAAGCTTTCTTT
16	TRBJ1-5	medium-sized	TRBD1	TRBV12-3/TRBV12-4	CASSSGQGRGNQPQHF	TGTGCCAGCAGTTCGGGACAGGGTAGGGGCAATCAGCCCCAGCATTTT
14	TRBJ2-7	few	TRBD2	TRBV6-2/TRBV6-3	CASSRLAGANEQYF	TGTGCCAGCAGTCGACTAGCGGGAGCAAACGAGCAGTACTTC
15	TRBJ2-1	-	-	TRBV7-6	CVSSQSPRDYNEQFF	TGTGTCAGCAGCCAAAGCCCCAGGGACTACAATGAGCAGTTCTTC
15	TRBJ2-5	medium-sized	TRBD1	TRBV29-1	CSVEDQGGAGETQYF	TGCAGCGTTGAAGATCAAGGGGGCGCCGGGGAGACCCAGTACTTC
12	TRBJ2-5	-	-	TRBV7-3	CASSPRGETQYF	TGTGCTAGCAGCCCGAGGGGAGAGACCCAGTACTTC
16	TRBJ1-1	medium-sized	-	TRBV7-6	CASSPLPGTQYTEAFF	TGTGCCAGCAGCCCGCTGCCCGGGACACAGTACACTGAAGCTTTCTTT
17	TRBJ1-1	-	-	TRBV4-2	CASSQGRTGPMNTEAFF	TGTGCCAGCAGCCAAGGTAGAACAGGGCCTATGAACACTGAAGCTTTCTTT
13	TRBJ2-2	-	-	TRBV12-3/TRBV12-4	CASSHKVPLVLFF	TGTGCCAGCAGCCACAAGGTCCCACTTGTGCTGTTTTTT
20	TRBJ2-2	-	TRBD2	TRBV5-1	CASSLATGLAGARRTGELFF	TGCGCCAGCAGCTTGGCCACAGGACTAGCGGGGGCGAGGCGTACCGGGGAGCTGTTTTTT
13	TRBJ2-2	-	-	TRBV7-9	CASSLAGSGELFF	TGTGCCAGCAGCTTAGCTGGGTCCGGGGAGCTGTTTTTT
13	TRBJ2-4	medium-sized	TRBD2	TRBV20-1	CSARAGAGGPQYF	TGCAGTGCTAGGGCTGGGGCGGGGGGGCCCCAGTACTTC